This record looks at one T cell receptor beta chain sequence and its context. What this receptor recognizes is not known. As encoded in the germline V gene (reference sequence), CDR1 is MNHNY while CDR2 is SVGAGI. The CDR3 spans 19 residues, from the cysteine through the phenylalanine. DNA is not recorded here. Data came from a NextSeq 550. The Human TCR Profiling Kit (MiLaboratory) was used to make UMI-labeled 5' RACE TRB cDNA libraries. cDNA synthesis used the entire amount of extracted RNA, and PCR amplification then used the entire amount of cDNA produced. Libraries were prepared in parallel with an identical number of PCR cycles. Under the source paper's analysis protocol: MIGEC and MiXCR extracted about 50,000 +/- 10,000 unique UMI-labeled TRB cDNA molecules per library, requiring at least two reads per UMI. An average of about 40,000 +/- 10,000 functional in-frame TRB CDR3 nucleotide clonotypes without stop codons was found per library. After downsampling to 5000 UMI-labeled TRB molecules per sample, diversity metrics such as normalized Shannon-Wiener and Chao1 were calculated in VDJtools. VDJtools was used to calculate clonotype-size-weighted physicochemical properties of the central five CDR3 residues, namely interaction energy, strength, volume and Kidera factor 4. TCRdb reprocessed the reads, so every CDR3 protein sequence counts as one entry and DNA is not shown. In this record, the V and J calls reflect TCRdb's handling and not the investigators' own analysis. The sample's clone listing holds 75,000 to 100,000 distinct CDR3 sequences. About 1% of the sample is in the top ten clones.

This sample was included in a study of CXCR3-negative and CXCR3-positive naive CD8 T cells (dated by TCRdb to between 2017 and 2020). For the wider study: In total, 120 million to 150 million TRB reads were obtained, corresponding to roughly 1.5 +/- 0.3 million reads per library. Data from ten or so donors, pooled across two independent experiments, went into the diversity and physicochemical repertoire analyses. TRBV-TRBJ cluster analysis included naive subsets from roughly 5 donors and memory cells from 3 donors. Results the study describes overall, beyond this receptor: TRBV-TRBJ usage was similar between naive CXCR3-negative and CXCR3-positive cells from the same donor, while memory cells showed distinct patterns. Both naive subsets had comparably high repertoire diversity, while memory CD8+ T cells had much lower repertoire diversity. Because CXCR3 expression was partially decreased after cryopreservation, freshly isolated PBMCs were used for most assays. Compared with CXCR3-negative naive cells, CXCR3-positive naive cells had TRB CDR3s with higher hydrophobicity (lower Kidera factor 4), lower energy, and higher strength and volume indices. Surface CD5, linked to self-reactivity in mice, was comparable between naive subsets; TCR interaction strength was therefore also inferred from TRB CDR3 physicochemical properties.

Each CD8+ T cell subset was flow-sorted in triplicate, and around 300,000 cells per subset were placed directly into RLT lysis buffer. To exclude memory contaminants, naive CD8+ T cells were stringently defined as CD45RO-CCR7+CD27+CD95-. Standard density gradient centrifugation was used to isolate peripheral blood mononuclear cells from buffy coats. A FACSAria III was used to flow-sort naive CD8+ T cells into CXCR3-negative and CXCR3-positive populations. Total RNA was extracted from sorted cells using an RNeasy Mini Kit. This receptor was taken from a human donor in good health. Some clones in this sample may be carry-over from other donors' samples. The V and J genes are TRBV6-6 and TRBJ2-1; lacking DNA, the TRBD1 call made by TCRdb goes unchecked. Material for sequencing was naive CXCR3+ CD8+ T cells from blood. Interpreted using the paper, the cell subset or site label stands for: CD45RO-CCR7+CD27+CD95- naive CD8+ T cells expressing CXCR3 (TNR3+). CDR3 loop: CASRPDSFSAHLVNNEQFF.